This T cell receptor beta chain was identified in a study of cytomegalovirus exposure and HLA in healthy donors. CDR1 MNHNS and CDR2 SASEGT come from the germline V gene. The CDR3 is 15 amino acids. The V end lost 3 bases, the J end lost 1 base, and 11 bases lay between the germline ends. No CMV serostatus entry exists for this donor. The primer mix had 60 Vbeta and 13 Jbeta primers. The protocol was immunoSEQ multiplex PCR, while the TCRdb copy is restricted to in-frame clones and leaves out a portion. The sample has about 82,000 clones; 70% to 80% are singletons. The chain combines TRBV6-1 with TRBJ2-3; possible D gene TRBD2, 6 bases. Sequenced sample: PBMCs. The TCR originated in a human donor in good health. The CDR3 region has the DNA TGTGCCAGCAGTGAGGAGGGGCTTGGCACAGATACGCAGTATTTT. Protein product: CASSEEGLGTDTQYF.